One T cell receptor (beta chain) is described in this entry. The method was immunoSEQ multiplex PCR; TCRdb's version includes in-frame clones alone and lacks a portion of them. The sample carries about 98,000 clones, 92% recorded once. This specimen comes from a study of T cell changes during pregnancy in multiple sclerosis. Germline CDR1 is MGHRA and CDR2 is YSYEKL. The V and J ends lost 4 bases and 3 bases respectively, with 20 bases between them. The CDR3 length is 17 residues. The chain recombines TRBV4-1 with TRBJ2-3; TRBD2 is a possible D gene (6 bases). The starting material was peripheral blood, obtained after pregnancy. The TCR originated in a female donor in good health, enrolled as a control in a pregnancy study. This CDR3 is CASSPVFDLGGTDTQYF. In DNA form, the CDR3 reads TGCGCCAGCAGCCCGGTCTTTGATTTGGGGGGAACAGATACGCAGTATTTT.